These T cell receptor beta chains were read from a single sample in a study of shared clonotypes between healthy human individuals. The table came from immunoSEQ multiplex PCR; TCRdb's copy has only in-frame clones and leaves some out. The profile shows approximately 500,000 clones, roughly 95% of them singletons. Sequenced: naive CD4+ T cells sorted from blood. These receptors came from a woman under 40 in good health. CDR3s include the opening cysteine and the closing phenylalanine or tryptophan. D genes are given only for firm matches. Clone size is given for some rows only: seen once, a few or many times, or a class if the clone is expanded.

D: -
J: TRBJ2-7
size: -
V: TRBV19
DNA: TGTGCCAGTAGGCCATCACAATCGGGATCCTACGAGCAGTACTTC
CDR3: CASRPSQSGSYEQYF

D: TRBD2
J: TRBJ2-6
size: -
V: TRBV4-1
DNA: TGCGCCAGCAGCTACCGGGCACGGGAGGGCCGATCTGGGGCCAACGTCCTGACTTTC
CDR3: CASSYRAREGRSGANVLTF

D: -
J: TRBJ1-2
size: -
V: TRBV7-9
DNA: TGTGCCAGCAGCTCAGACAACTATGGCTACACCTTC
CDR3: CASSSDNYGYTF

D: -
J: TRBJ2-7
size: -
V: TRBV20-1
DNA: TGCAGTGCTGAACTAGTCTACGAGCAGTACTTC
CDR3: CSAELVYEQYF

D: TRBD2
J: TRBJ2-7
size: -
V: TRBV5-1
DNA: TGCGCCAGCAGCTCCCAGCGGGGTCGAAGTCTCGAGCAGTACTTC
CDR3: CASSSQRGRSLEQYF

D: TRBD1
J: TRBJ1-2
size: -
V: TRBV18
DNA: TGTGCCAGCTCCGCCCCCGGACAGGGGCTTTACGGCTACACCTTC
CDR3: CASSAPGQGLYGYTF

D: -
J: TRBJ1-2
size: -
V: TRBV6-1
DNA: TGTGCCAGCAGTGAACTCGGGGGGGGCACCTATGGCTACACCTTC
CDR3: CASSELGGGTYGYTF

D: -
J: TRBJ1-2
size: -
V: TRBV28
DNA: TGTGCCAGCAGCGGGGACTATGGCTACACCTTC
CDR3: CASSGDYGYTF

D: -
J: TRBJ1-6
size: -
V: TRBV27
DNA: TGTGCCAGCAGTTTATCAGGTTCAAGGGATAATTCACCCCTCCACTTT
CDR3: CASSLSGSRDNSPLHF

D: -
J: TRBJ2-5
size: -
V: TRBV14
DNA: TGTGCCAGCAGCCAAGATCGGGTAAAAGAGACCCAGTACTTC
CDR3: CASSQDRVKETQYF

D: -
J: TRBJ2-7
size: -
V: TRBV12-2
DNA: TGTGCAAGTCGTTCCACCCTTCGACAGGAGCAGTACTTC
CDR3: CASRSTLRQEQYF

D: TRBD2
J: TRBJ2-5
size: -
V: TRBV4-1
DNA: TGCGCCAGCAGCCCCTTCCTGACTAGCCGGGAGACCCAGTACTTC
CDR3: CASSPFLTSRETQYF

D: TRBD2
J: TRBJ2-7
size: -
V: TRBV29-1
DNA: TGCAGCGTTGACAGCGGGACCGAGACCTACGAGCAGTACTTC
CDR3: CSVDSGTETYEQYF

D: -
J: TRBJ2-7
size: -
V: TRBV19
DNA: TGTGCCAGTAGGTCAGGGTTCTACGAGCAGTACTTC
CDR3: CASRSGFYEQYF

D: -
J: TRBJ2-7
size: -
V: TRBV5-1
DNA: TGCGCCAGCAGAGAAGGGAGCGAGCAGTACTTC
CDR3: CASREGSEQYF

D: TRBD1
J: TRBJ1-5
size: -
V: TRBV7-8
DNA: TGTGCCAGCAGCTTTCACCGGGACAGGGGGAATCAGCCCCAGCATTTT
CDR3: CASSFHRDRGNQPQHF

D: -
J: TRBJ1-2
size: -
V: TRBV7-3
DNA: TGTGCCAGCAGCTTATCGTCAGGGAGCTATGGCTACACCTTC
CDR3: CASSLSSGSYGYTF

D: -
J: TRBJ2-4
size: few
V: TRBV19
DNA: TGTGCCAGTAGTACCCGACAGGCCCTAATCAAAAACATTCAGTACTTC
CDR3: CASSTRQALIKNIQYF

D: TRBD1
J: TRBJ2-5
size: once
V: TRBV27
DNA: TGTGCCAGCAGTTCCGGGACAGGGTTCGGAGAGACCCAGTACTTC
CDR3: CASSSGTGFGETQYF

D: -
J: TRBJ1-1
size: -
V: TRBV7-9
DNA: TGTGCCAGCAGCTTAGTAGGGCGGGCAGGGCTTTACACTGAAGCTTTCTTT
CDR3: CASSLVGRAGLYTEAFF

D: TRBD2
J: TRBJ2-5
size: -
V: TRBV7-7
DNA: TGTGCCAGCAGTGAATACTTAGCGGGGACCCAGTACTTC
CDR3: CASSEYLAGTQYF

D: -
J: TRBJ2-5
size: -
V: TRBV6-6
DNA: TGTGCCAGCAAAACGGCGTCGGACTACCAAGAGACCCAGTACTTC
CDR3: CASKTASDYQETQYF

D: -
J: TRBJ2-1
size: -
V: TRBV29-1
DNA: TGCAGCGTCACAGGGGGGGTGAATGAGCAGTTCTTC
CDR3: CSVTGGVNEQFF

D: -
J: TRBJ1-5
size: once
V: TRBV16
DNA: TGTGCCAGCAGCCAATCGACCCCTCTCGGCGTCAATCAGCCCCAGCATTTT
CDR3: CASSQSTPLGVNQPQHF

D: -
J: TRBJ1-5
size: -
V: TRBV19
DNA: TGTGCCAGTAGTATATTAGGGGAAAACCAGCCCCAGCATTTT
CDR3: CASSILGENQPQHF

D: TRBD1
J: TRBJ1-2
size: -
V: TRBV27
DNA: TGTGCCAGCAGTGTAAGATCGGCGGGACAGGCCGACTATGGCTACACCTTC
CDR3: CASSVRSAGQADYGYTF

D: -
J: TRBJ1-1
size: -
V: TRBV6-6
DNA: TGTGCCAGCAGTTGGGGGGCAGGGGACACTGAAGCTTTCTTT
CDR3: CASSWGAGDTEAFF

D: -
J: TRBJ1-5
size: -
V: TRBV28
DNA: TGTGCCAGCAGTACCCCGAGGTCCGGCAATCAGCCCCAGCATTTT
CDR3: CASSTPRSGNQPQHF

D: TRBD1
J: TRBJ1-5
size: -
V: TRBV27
DNA: TGTGCCAGCAGTTCGACAGGGAAGGGGTATAGCAATCAGCCCCAGCATTTT
CDR3: CASSSTGKGYSNQPQHF

D: -
J: TRBJ2-5
size: -
V: TRBV7-7
DNA: TGTGCCAGCAGCTTCGGGACCCAAGAGACCCAGTACTTC
CDR3: CASSFGTQETQYF

D: -
J: TRBJ2-3
size: -
V: TRBV5-1
DNA: TGCGCCAGCAGCCCCGCGGTTAGGAATTCGAGAGATACGCAGTATTTT
CDR3: CASSPAVRNSRDTQYF

D: TRBD2
J: TRBJ2-1
size: -
V: TRBV6-1
DNA: TGTGCCAGCAGTGAAGGTGGAGCGGGAGTGGGCAATGAGCAGTTCTTC
CDR3: CASSEGGAGVGNEQFF

D: -
J: TRBJ1-2
size: once
V: TRBV6-1
DNA: TGTGCCAGCAGTGACTATGGCATTGCTAACTATGGCTACACCTTC
CDR3: CASSDYGIANYGYTF

D: TRBD1
J: TRBJ1-1
size: -
V: TRBV28
DNA: TGTGCCAGCACTGAGGGGGCCCCAGTGAACACTGAAGCTTTCTTT
CDR3: CASTEGAPVNTEAFF

D: -
J: TRBJ2-7
size: -
V: TRBV28
DNA: TGTGCCAGCAGTTTATTGGCAGTAACCTACGAGCAGTACTTC
CDR3: CASSLLAVTYEQYF

D: -
J: TRBJ1-2
size: -
V: TRBV28
DNA: TGTGCCAGCAGTCCGCATCGGTTTTTAGGGTGGTACACCTTC
CDR3: CASSPHRFLGWYTF

D: -
J: TRBJ1-6
size: -
V: TRBV6-1
DNA: TGTGCCAGCAGTGAAGCGGGAGGGACTGGGTCACCCCTCCACTTT
CDR3: CASSEAGGTGSPLHF